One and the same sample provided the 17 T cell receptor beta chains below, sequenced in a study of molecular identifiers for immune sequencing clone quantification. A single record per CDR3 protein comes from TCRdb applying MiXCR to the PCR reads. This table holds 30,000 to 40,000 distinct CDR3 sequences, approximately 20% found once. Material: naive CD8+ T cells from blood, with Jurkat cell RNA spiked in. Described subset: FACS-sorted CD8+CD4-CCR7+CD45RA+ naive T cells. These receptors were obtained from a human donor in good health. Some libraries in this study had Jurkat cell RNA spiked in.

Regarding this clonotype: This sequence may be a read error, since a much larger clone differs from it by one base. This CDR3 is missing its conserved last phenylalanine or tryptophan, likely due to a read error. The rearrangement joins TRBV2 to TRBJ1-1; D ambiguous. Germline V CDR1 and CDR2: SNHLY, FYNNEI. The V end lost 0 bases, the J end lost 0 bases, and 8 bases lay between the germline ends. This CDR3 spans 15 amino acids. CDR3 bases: TGTGCCAGCAGTGAAGCGCATACCATGAACACTGAAGCTTTCCTT. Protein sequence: CASSEAHTMNTEAFL.

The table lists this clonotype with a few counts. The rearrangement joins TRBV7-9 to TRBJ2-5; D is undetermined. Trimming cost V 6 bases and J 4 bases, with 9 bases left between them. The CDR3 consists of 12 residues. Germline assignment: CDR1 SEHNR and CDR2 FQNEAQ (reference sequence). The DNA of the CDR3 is TGTGCCAGCAGACTCTTAGGAGAGACCCAGTACTTC. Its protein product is CASRLLGETQYF.

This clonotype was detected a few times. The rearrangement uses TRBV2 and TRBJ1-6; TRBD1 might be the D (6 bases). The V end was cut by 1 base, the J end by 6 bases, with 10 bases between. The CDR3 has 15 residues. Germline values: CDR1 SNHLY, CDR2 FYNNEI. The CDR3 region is CASSEVGGPNSPLHF. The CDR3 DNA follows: TGTGCCAGCAGTGAAGTCGGGGGCCCTAATTCACCCCTCCACTTT.

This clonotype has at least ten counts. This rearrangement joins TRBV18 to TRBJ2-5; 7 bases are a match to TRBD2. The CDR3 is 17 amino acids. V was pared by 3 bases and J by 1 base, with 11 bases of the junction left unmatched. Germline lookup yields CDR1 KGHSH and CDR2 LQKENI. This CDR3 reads CASSPSSPAGLQETQYF. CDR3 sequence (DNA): TGTGCCAGCTCACCGTCAAGCCCAGCGGGGCTCCAAGAGACCCAGTACTTC.

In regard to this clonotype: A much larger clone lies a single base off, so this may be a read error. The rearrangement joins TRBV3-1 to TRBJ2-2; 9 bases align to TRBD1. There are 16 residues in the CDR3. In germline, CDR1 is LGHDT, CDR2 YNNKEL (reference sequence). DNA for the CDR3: TGTGCCAGCGGCCATCTATGGGGACAGGGCGCCGGGGAGCTGTTTTTT. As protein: CASGHLWGQGAGELFF.

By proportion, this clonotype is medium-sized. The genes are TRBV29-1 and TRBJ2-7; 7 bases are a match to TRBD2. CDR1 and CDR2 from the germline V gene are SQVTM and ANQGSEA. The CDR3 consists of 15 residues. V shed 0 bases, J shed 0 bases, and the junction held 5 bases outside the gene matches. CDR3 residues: CSVEDPAGISYEQYF. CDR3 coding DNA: TGCAGCGTTGAAGACCCAGCGGGGATCTCCTACGAGCAGTACTTC.

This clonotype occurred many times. CDR3 in amino acids: CASSLGDEGQPQHF. Written as DNA, the CDR3 is TGTGCCAGCAGTTTGGGGGATGAGGGTCAGCCCCAGCATTTT. V gene TRBV12-3 or TRBV12-4 combines with J gene TRBJ1-5; D may be TRBD1 (5 bases). The CDR3 has 14 amino acids. V lost 3 bases to trimming and J lost 6 bases, with 12 bases between them.

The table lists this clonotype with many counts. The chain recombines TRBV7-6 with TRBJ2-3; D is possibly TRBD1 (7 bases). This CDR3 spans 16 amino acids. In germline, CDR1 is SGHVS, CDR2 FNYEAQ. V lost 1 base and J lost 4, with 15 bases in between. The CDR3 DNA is TGTGCCAGCAGCTTAGAGCCCGGCAGGGGGGCAGATACGCAGTATTTT. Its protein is CASSLEPGRGADTQYF. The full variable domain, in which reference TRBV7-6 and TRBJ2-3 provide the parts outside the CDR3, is GAGVSQSPRYKVTKRGQDVALRCDPISGHVSLYWYRQALGQGPEFLTYFNYEAQQDKSGLPNDRFSAERPEGSISTLTIQRTEQRDSAMYRCASSLEPGRGADTQYFGPGTRLTVL.

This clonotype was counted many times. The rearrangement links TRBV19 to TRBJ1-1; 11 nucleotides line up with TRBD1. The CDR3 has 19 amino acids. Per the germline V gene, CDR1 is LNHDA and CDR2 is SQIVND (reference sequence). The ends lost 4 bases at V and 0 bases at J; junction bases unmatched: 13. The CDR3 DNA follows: TGTGCCAGTAGTACCTACTCCGGACAGGGGGCTTCGATGAACACTGAAGCTTTCTTT. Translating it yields CASSTYSGQGASMNTEAFF.

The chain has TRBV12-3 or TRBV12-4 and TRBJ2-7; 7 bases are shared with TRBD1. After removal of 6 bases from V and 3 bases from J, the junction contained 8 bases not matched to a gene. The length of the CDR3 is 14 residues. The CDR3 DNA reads TGTGCCAGCAGCCCCGGGACAGCGGACTACGAGCAGTACTTC. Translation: CASSPGTADYEQYF.

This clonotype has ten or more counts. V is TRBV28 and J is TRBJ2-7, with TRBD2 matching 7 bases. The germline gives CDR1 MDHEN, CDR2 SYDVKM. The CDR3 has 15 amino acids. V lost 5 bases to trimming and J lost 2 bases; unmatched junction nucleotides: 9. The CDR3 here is CASSPGGRYPYEQYF. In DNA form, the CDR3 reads TGTGCCAGCAGTCCCGGGGGGAGATATCCCTACGAGCAGTACTTC.

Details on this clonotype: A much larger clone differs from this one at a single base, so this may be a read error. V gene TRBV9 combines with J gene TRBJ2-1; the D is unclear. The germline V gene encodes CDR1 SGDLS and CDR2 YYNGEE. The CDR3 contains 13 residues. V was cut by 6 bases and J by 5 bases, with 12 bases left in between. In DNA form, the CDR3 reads TGTGCCAGCATCGCCCCGGCCCACAATGAGCAGTTCTTC. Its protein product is CASIAPAHNEQFF. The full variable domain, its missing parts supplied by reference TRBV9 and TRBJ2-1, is DSGVTQTPKHLITATGQRVTLRCSPRSGDLSVYWYQQSLDQGLQFLIQYYNGEERAKGNILERFSAQQFPDLHSELNLSSLELGDSALYFCASIAPAHNEQFFGPGTRLTVL.

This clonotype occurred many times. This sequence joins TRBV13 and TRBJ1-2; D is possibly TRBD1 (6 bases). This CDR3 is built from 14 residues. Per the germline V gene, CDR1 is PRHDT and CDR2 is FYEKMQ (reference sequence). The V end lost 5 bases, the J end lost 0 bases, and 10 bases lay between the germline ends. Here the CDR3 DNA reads TGTGCCAGCAGCCAGGACAGAGCTAACTATGGCTACACCTTC. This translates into CASSQDRANYGYTF.

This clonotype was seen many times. This CDR3 reads CASSPTFGSGELFF. DNA of the CDR3: TGTGCCAGCAGTCCAACGTTTGGGTCCGGGGAGCTGTTTTTT. The J gene is TRBJ2-2, the V gene TRBV6-5; D unresolved. There are 14 residues in the CDR3. Germline-derived CDR1 and CDR2 are MNHEY and SVGAGI. Trimming stripped 5 bases from V and 6 bases from J, with 13 bases between.

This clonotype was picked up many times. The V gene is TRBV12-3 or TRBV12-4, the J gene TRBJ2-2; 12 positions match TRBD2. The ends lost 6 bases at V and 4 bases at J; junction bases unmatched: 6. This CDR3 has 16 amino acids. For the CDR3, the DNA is TGTGCCAGCAGGTCGACTAGCGGGGGATTCACCGGGGAGCTGTTTTTT. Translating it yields CASRSTSGGFTGELFF.

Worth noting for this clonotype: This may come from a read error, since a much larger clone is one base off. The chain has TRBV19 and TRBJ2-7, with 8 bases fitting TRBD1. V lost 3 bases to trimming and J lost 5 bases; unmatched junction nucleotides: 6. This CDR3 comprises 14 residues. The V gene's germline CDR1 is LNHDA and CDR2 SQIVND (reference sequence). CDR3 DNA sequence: TGTGCCAGTAGTATCGGGCAGGGGGCCCACGAGCAGTACTTC. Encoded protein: CASSIGQGAHEQYF.

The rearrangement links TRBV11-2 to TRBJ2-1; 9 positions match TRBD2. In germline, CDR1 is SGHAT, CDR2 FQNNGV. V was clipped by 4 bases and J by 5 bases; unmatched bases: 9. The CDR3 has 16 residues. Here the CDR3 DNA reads TGTGCCAGCAGCTCGTGGCGCGGGGGGGAGCACAATGAGCAGTTCTTC. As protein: CASSSWRGGEHNEQFF.